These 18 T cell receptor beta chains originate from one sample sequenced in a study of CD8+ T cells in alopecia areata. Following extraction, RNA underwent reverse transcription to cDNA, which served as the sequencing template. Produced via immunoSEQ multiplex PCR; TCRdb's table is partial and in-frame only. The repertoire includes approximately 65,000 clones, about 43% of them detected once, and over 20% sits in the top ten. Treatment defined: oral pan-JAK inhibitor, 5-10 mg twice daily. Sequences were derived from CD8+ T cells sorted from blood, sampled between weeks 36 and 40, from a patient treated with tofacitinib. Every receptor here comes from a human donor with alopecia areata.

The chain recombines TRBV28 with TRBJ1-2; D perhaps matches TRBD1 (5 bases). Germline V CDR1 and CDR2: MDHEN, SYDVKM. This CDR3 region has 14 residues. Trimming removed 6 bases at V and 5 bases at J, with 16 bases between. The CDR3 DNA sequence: TGTGCCAGCAGCCCCAGGCCGGAGGGGTATGGCTACACCTTC. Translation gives CASSPRPEGYGYTF.

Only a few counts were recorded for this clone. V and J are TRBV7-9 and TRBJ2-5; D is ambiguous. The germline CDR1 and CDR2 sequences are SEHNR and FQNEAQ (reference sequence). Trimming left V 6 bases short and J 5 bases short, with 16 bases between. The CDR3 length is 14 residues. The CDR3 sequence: CASSTPGFRETQYF. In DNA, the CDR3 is TGTGCCAGCAGTACGCCGGGCTTTAGGGAGACCCAGTACTTC. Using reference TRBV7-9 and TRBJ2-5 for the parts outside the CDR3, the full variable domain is DTGVSQNPRHKITKRGQNVTFRCDPISEHNRLYWYRQTLGQGPEFLTYFQNEAQLEKSRLLSDRFSAERPKGSFSTLEIQRTEQGDSAMYLCASSTPGFRETQYFGPGTRLLVL.

The CDR3 sequence is CASSFRGGRNEQFF. In DNA form, the CDR3 reads TGTGCCAGCAGTTTTAGGGGGGGGAGGAATGAGCAGTTCTTC. The rearrangement joins TRBV27 to TRBJ2-1, with D possibly TRBD2 on 7 matching bases. This CDR3 is 14 amino acids long. V was shortened by 3 bases and J by 7 bases, with 13 bases between the two germline ends. CDR1 is MNHEY and CDR2 is SMNVEV in the germline V gene (reference sequence).

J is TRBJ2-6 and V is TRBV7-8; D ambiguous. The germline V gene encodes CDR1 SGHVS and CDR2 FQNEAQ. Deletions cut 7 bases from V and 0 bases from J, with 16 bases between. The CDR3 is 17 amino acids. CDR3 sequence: CASIIEVSNSGANVLTF. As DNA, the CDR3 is TGTGCCAGCATCATAGAGGTCTCTAACTCTGGGGCCAACGTCCTGACTTTC.

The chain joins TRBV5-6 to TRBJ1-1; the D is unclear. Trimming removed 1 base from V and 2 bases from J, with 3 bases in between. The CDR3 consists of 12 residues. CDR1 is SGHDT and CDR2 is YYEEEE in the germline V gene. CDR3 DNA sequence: TGTGCCAGCAGCTTGTATAACACTGAAGCTTTCTTT. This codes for CASSLYNTEAFF.

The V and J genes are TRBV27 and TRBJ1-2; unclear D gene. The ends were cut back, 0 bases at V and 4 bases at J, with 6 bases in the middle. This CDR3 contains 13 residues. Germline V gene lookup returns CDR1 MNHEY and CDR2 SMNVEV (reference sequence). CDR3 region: CASSLSPRYGYTF. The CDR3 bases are TGTGCCAGCAGTTTATCACCCCGCTATGGCTACACCTTC.

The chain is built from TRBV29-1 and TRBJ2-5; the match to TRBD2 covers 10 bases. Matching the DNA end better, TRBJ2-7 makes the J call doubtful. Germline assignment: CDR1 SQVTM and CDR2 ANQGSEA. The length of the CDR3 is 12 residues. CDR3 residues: CSVGGTSVEQYF. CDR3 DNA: TGCAGCGTTGGAGGGACTAGCGTCGAGCAGTACTTC.

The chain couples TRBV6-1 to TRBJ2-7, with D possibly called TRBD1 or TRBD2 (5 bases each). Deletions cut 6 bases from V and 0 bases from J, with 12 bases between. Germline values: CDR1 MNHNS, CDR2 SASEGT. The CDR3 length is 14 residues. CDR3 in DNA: TGTGCCAGCAGCCCTCGAGGGGTCTCCTACGAGCAGTACTTC. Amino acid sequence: CASSPRGVSYEQYF.

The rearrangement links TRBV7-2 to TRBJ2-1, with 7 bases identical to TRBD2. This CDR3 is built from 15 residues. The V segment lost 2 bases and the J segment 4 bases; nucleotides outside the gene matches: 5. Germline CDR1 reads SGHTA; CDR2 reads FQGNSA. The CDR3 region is CASSLRSSGYNEQFF. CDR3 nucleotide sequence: TGTGCCAGCAGCTTACGGTCTAGCGGATACAATGAGCAGTTCTTC. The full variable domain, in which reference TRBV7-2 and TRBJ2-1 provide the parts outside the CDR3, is GAGVSQSPSNKVTEKGKDVELRCDPISGHTALYWYRQSLGQGLEFLIYFQGNSAPDKSGLPSDRFSAERTGGSVSTLTIQRTQQEDSAVYLCASSLRSSGYNEQFFGPGTRLTVL.

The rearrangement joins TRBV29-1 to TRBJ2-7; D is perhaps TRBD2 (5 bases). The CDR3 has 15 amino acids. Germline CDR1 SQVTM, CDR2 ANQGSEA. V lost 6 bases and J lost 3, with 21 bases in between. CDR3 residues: CSVDGAKEDLYEQYF. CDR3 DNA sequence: TGCAGCGTCGATGGTGCCAAGGAGGACCTCTACGAGCAGTACTTC.

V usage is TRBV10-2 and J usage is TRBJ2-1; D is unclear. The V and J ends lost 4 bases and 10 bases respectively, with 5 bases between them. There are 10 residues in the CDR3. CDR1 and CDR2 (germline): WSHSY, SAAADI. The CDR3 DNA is TGCGCCAGCAGTGTGGGGGAGCAGTTCTTC. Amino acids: CASSVGEQFF.

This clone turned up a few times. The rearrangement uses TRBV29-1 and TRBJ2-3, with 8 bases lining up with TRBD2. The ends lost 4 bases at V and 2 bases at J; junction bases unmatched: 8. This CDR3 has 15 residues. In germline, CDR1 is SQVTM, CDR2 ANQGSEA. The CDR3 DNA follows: TGCAGCGTTGCGGGGGGGCAGATGTCCACAGATACGCAGTATTTT. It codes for CSVAGGQMSTDTQYF.

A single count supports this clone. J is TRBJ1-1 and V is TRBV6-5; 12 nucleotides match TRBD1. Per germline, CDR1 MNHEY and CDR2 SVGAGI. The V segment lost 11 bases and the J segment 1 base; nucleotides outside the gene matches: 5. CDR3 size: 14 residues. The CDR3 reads CAGGTGGRNTEAFF. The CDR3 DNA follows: TGTGCCGGCGGGACAGGGGGCAGGAACACTGAAGCTTTCTTT.

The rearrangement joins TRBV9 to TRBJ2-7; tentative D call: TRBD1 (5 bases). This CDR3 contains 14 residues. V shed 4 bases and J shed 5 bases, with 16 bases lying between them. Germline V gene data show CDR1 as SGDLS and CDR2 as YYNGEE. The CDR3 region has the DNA TGTGCCAGCAGCCCAGTAGGTCTAGGGGACGAGCAGTACTTC. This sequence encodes CASSPVGLGDEQYF.

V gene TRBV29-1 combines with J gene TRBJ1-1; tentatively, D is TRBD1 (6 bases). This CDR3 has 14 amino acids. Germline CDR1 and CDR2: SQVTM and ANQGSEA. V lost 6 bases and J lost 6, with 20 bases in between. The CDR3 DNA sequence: TGCAGCGTCTCCGTGGGGGGACATTGGGCTGAAGCTTTCTTT. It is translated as CSVSVGGHWAEAFF.

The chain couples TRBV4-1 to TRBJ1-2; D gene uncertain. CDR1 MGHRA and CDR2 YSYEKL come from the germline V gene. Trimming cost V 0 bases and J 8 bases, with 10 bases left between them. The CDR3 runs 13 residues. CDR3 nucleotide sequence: TGCGCCAGCAGCCAAGAGCAGGAACGCGGCTACACCTTC. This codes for CASSQEQERGYTF.

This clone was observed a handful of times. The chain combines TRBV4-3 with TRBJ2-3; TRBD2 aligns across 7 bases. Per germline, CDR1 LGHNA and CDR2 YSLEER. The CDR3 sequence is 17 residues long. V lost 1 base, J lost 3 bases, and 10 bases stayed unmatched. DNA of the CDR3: TGCGCCAGCAGCCAAGGGGAGCGGGACCCGGGGACAGATACGCAGTATTTT. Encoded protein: CASSQGERDPGTDTQYF.

CDR3 in DNA: TGCGCCAGCAGCTTGGAGGGCACGACCTACTACGAGCAGTACTTC. As protein: CASSLEGTTYYEQYF. V is TRBV5-1 and J is TRBJ2-7; D not resolved. Looked up from germline, CDR1 is SGHRS and CDR2 is YFSETQ. The CDR3 has 15 amino acids. Trimming pared 0 bases from V and 3 bases from J, leaving 13 bases between.